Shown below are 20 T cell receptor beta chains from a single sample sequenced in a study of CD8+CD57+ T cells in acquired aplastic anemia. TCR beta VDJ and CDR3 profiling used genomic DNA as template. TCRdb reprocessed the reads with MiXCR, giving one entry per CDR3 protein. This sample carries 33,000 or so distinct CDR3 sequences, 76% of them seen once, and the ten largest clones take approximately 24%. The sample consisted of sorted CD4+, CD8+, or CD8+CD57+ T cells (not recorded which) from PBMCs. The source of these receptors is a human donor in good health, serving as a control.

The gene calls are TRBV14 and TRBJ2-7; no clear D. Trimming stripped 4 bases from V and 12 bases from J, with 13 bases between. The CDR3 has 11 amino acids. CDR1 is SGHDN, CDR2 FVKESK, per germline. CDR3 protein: CASSRGGLPYF. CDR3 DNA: TGTGCCAGCAGCCGAGGTGGGCTGCCGTACTTC.

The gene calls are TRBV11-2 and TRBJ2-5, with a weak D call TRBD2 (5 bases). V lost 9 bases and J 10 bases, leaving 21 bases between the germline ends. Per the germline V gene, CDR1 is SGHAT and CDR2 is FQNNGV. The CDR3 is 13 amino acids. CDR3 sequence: CASSQSEGANQYF. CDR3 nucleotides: TGTGCCAGTAGTCAATCAGAGGGAGCAAACCAGTACTTC.

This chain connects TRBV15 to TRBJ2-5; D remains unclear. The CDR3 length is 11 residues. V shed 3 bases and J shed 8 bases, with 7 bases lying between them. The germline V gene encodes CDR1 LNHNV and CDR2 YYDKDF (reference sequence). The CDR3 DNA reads TGTGCCACCAGCAGCGGTCGAACCCAGTACTTC. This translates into CATSSGRTQYF.

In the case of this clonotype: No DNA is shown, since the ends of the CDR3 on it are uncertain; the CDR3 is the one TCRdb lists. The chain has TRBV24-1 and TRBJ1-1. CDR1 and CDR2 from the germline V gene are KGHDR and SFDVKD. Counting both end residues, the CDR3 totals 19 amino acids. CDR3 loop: CATSDCCASRFAGNTEAFF.

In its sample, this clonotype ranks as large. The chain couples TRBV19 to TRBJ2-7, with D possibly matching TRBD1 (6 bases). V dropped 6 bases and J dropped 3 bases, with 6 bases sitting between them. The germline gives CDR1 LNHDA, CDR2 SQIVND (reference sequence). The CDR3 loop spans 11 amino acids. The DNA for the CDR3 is TGTGCCAGTAGGACAGGCTACGAGCAGTACTTC. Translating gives CASRTGYEQYF.

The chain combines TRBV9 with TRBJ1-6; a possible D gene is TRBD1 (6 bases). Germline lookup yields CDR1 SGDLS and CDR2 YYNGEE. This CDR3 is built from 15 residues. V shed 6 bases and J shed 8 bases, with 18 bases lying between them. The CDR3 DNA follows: TGTGCCAGCACAGCCACGGGACAAGAGCATTCACCCCTCCACTTT. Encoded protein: CASTATGQEHSPLHF. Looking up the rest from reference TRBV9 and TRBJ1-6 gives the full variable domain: DSGVTQTPKHLITATGQRVTLRCSPRSGDLSVYWYQQSLDQGLQFLIQYYNGEERAKGNILERFSAQQFPDLHSELNLSSLELGDSALYFCASTATGQEHSPLHFGNGTRLTVT.

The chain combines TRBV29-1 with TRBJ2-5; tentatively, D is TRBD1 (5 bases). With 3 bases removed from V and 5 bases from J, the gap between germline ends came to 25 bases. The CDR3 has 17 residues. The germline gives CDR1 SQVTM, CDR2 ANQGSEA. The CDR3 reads CSVEAQPRQGGSETQYF. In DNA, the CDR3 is TGCAGCGTTGAGGCCCAACCCCGGCAGGGTGGGTCGGAGACCCAGTACTTC.

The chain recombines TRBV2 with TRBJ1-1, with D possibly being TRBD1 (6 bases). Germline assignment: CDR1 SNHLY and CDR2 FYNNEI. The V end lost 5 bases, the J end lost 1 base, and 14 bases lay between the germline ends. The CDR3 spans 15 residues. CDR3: CASSLQGHANTEAFF. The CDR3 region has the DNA TGTGCCAGCAGTCTACAGGGACACGCGAACACTGAAGCTTTCTTT.

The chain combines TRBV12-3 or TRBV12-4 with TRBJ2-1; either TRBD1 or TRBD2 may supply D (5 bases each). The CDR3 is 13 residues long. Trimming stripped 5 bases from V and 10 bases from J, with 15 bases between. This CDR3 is CASSRKTGGEQFF. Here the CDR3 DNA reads TGTGCCAGCAGTAGGAAGACTGGGGGAGAGCAGTTCTTC.

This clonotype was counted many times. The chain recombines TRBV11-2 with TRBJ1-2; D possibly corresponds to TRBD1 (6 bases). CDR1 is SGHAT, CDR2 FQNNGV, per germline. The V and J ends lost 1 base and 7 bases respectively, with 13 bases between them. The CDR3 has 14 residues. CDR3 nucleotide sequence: TGTGCCAGCAGCTTAGGAGGGCCAGGGGCTGGCTACACCTTC. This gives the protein CASSLGGPGAGYTF.

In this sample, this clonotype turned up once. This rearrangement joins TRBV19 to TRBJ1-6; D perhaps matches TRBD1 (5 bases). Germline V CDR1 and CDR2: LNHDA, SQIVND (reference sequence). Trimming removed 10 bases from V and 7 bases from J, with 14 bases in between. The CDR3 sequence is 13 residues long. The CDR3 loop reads CANSGFLNSPLHF. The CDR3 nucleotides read TGTGCCAACTCAGGGTTCTTGAATTCACCCCTCCACTTT.

CDR3 region: CASTPGNTEAFF. The CDR3 region has the DNA TGTGCCAGCACCCCGGGGAACACTGAAGCTTTCTTT. The genes are TRBV7-9 and TRBJ1-1, with unresolved D. V shed 7 bases and J shed 1 base, with 7 bases lying between them. Per germline, CDR1 SEHNR and CDR2 FQNEAQ (reference sequence). This CDR3 has 12 amino acids.

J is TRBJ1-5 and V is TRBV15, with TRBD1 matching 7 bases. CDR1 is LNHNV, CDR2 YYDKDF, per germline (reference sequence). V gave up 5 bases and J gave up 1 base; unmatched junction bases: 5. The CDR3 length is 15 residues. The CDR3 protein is CATSQDRSSNQPQHF. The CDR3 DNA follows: TGTGCCACCAGCCAGGACAGGAGCAGCAATCAGCCCCAGCATTTT.

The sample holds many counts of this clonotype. The CDR3 DNA reads TGTGCCAGCAGCCAAGCCGACAGGGCAACTAATGAAAAACTGTTTTTT. It encodes CASSQADRATNEKLFF. This sequence joins TRBV13 and TRBJ1-4, with 7 bases that match TRBD1. Germline V gene data show CDR1 as PRHDT and CDR2 as FYEKMQ (reference sequence). The CDR3 runs to 16 residues. V shed 5 bases and J 0 bases; nucleotides not matched to a gene: 6.

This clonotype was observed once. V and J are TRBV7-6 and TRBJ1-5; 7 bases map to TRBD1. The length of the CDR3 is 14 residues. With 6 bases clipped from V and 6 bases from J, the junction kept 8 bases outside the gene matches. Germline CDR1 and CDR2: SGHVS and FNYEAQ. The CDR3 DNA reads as TGTGCCAGCAGTTCAGACAGGGTAGCTCAGCCCCAGCATTTT. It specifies CASSSDRVAQPQHF.

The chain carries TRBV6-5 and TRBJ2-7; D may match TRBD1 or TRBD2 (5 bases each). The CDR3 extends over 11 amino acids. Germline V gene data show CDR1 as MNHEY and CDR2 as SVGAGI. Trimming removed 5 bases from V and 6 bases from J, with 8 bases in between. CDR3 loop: CASSNGAEQYF. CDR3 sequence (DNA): TGTGCCAGCAGTAACGGGGCCGAGCAGTACTTC.

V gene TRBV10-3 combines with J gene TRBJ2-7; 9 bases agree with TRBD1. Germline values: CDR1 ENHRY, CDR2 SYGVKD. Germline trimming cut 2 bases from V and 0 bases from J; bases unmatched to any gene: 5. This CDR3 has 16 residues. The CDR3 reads CAISELGTGSSYEQYV. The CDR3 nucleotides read TGTGCCATCAGTGAGCTTGGGACAGGGAGCTCCTACGAGCAGTACGTC.

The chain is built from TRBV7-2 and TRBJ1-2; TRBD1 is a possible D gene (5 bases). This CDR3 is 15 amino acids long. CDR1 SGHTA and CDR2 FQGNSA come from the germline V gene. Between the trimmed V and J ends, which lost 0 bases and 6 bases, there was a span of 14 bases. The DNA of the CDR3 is TGTGCCAGCAGCTTAGCGGGGAGGGGTGGTCATGGCTACACCTTC. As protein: CASSLAGRGGHGYTF.

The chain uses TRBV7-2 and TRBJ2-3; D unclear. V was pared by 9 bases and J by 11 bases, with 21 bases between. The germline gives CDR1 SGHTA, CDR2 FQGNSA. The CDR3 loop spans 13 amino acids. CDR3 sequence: CASSLAPHPLQYF. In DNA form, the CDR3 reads TGTGCCAGTTCCCTCGCGCCCCATCCATTGCAGTATTTT. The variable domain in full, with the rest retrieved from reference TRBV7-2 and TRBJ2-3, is GAGVSQSPSNKVTEKGKDVELRCDPISGHTALYWYRQSLGQGLEFLIYFQGNSAPDKSGLPSDRFSAERTGGSVSTLTIQRTQQEDSAVYLCASSLAPHPLQYFGPGTRLTVL.

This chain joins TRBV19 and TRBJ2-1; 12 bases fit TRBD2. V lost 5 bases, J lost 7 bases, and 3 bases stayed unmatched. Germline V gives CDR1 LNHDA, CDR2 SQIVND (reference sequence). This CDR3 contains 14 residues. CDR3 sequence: CASSPLAGGNEQFF. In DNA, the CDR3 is TGTGCCAGTAGTCCTCTAGCGGGAGGGAATGAGCAGTTCTTC.